The clone carrying this T cell receptor (beta chain) was seen repeatedly, ten times or more. TCR beta CDR3 was amplified from genomic DNA by two-round multiplex PCR. Amplification during the initial PCR round employed primers specific to each TRBV and TRBJ gene. TCRdb reanalysed the multiplex PCR reads using MiXCR and keeps one entry per CDR3 protein. The sample contains nearly 25,000 distinct CDR3 sequences, about 36% of which appear only once. The CDR3 is 16 amino acids. Germline V gene sequence: CDR1 SGHTA, CDR2 FQGNSA. V shed 2 bases and J 2 bases; nucleotides not matched to a gene: 6. The entry originates in a study of prognosis after radiotherapy for stage I lung cancer.

This material consisted of PBMCs, taken before or after stereotactic body radiation therapy (not recorded which). The rearrangement links TRBV7-2 to TRBJ2-1; 7 bases map to TRBD1. This sequence was found in a donor older than 45 with non-small cell lung cancer. This CDR3 reads CASSLPGTAAYNEQFF. In DNA, the CDR3 is TGTGCCAGCAGCTTACCCGGGACAGCTGCCTACAATGAGCAGTTCTTC.